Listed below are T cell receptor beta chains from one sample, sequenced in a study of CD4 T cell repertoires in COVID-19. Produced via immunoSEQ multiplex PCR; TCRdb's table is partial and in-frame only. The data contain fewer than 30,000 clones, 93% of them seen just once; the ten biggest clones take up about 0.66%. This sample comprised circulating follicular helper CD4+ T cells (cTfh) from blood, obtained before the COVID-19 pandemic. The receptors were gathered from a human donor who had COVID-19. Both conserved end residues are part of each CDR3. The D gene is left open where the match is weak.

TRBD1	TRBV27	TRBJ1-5	CASSLGSGGPQHF	TGTGCCAGCAGTTTAGGGTCAGGGGGTCCCCAGCATTTT
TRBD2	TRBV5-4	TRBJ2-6	CASSAGLAGPSAANVLTF	TGTGCCAGCAGCGCGGGACTAGCGGGGCCCTCTGCGGCCAACGTCCTGACTTTC
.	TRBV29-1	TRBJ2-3	CSVEGVEEDTQYF	TGCAGCGTTGAAGGGGTTGAGGAAGATACGCAGTATTTT
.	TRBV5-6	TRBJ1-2	CASSLVQKNYGYTF	TGTGCCAGCAGCTTGGTCCAGAAAAACTATGGCTACACCTTC
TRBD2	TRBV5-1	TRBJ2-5	CASSFSGGAETQYF	TGCGCCAGCAGTTTTAGCGGGGGGGCGGAGACCCAGTACTTC
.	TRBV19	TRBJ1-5	CASTKKGVGGNQPQHF	TGTGCCAGTACAAAAAAGGGGGTAGGGGGCAATCAGCCCCAGCATTTT
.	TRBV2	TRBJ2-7	CASSSGTYEQYF	TGTGCCAGCAGCTCGGGGACCTACGAGCAGTACTTC
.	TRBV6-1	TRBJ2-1	CASSERSGNNEQFF	TGTGCCAGCAGTGAAAGGTCAGGGAACAATGAGCAGTTCTTC
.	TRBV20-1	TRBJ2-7	CSAEGTYEQYF	TGCAGTGCCGAGGGAACCTACGAGCAGTACTTC
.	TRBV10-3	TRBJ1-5	CAISPGAKQPQHF	TGTGCCATCAGCCCAGGGGCAAAGCAGCCCCAGCATTTT
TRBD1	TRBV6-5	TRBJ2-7	CASSYDSDRPYEQYF	TGTGCCAGCAGTTACGACTCGGACAGGCCCTACGAGCAGTACTTC
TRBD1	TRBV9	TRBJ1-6	CASSARTGDNSPLHF	TGTGCCAGCAGCGCCCGGACAGGGGATAATTCACCCCTCCACTTT
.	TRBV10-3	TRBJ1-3	CAISESSLAGVVNTIYF	TGTGCCATCAGTGAGTCGTCCTTAGCGGGGGTTGTAAACACCATATATTTT